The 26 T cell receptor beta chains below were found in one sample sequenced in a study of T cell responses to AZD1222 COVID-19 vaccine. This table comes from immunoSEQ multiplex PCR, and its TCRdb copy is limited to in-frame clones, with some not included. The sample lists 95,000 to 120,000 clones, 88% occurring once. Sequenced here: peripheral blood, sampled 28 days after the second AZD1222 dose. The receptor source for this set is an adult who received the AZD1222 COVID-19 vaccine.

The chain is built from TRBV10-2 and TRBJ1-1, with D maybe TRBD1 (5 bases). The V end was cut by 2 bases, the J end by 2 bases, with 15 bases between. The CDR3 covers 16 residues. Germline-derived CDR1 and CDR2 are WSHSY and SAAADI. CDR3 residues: CASSENRQTINTEAFF. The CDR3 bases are TGCGCCAGCAGTGAGAACAGACAGACAATAAACACTGAAGCTTTCTTT.

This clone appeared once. The CDR3 here is CASSHPGSSADTQYF. The CDR3 DNA reads as TGTGCCAGCAGCCACCCTGGGTCTTCGGCAGATACGCAGTATTTT. The V call is TRBV4-2, the J call TRBJ2-3; D remains ambiguous. The germline V gene encodes CDR1 LGHNA and CDR2 YNFKEQ. This CDR3 region has 15 residues. V dropped 3 bases and J dropped 4 bases, with 14 bases sitting between them.

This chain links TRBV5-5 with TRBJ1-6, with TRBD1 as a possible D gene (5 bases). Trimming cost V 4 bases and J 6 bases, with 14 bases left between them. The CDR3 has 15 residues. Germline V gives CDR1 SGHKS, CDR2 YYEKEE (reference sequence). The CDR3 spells CASSGPGLINSPLHF. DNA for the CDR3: TGTGCCAGCAGCGGACCGGGACTGATTAATTCACCCCTCCACTTT.

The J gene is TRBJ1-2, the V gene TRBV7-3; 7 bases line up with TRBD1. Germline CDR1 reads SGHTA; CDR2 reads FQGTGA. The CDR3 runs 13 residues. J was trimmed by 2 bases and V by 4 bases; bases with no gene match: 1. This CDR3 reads CASSSGQNYGYTF. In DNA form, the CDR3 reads TGTGCCAGCAGCTCGGGACAGAACTATGGCTACACCTTC. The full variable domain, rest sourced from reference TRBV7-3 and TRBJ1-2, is GAGVSQTPSNKVTEKGKYVELRCDPISGHTALYWYRQSLGQGPEFLIYFQGTGAADDSGLPNDRFFAVRPEGSVSTLKIQRTERGDSAVYLCASSSGQNYGYTFGSGTRLTVV.

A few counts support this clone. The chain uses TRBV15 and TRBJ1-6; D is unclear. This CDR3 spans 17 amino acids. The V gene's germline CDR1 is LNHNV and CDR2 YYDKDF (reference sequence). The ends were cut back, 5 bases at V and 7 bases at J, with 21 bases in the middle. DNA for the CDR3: TGTGCCACCAGCCCAAGCGGGCCGGGCCAATCGAATTCACCCCTCCACTTT. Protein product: CATSPSGPGQSNSPLHF.

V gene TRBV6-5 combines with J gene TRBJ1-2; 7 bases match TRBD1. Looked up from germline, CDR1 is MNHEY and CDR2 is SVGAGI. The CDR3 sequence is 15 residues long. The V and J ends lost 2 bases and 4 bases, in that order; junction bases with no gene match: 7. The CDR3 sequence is CASSYPGTDPYGYTF. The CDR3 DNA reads TGTGCCAGCAGTTACCCCGGGACAGATCCCTATGGCTACACCTTC.

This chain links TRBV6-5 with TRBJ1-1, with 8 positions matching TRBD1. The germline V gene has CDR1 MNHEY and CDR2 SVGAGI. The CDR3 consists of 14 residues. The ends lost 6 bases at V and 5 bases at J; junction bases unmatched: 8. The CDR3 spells CASSQGQGRTEAFF. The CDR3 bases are TGTGCCAGCAGCCAAGGACAGGGTCGTACTGAAGCTTTCTTT.

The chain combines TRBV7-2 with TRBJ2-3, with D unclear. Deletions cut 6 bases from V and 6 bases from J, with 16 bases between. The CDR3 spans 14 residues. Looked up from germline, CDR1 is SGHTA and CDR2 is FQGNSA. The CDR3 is CASSFQGSEDTQYF. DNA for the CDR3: TGTGCCAGCAGTTTCCAAGGGTCCGAGGATACGCAGTATTTT.

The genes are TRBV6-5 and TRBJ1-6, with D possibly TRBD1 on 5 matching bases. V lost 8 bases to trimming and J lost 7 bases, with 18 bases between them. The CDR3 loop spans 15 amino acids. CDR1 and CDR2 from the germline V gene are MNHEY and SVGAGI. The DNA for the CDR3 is TGTGCCAGCCGAATTCATGGACGGGGGAATTCACCCCTCCACTTT. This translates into CASRIHGRGNSPLHF.

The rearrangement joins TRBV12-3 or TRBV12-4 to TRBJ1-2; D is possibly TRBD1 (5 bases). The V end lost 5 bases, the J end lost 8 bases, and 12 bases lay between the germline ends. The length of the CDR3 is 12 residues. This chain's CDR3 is CASSRAGDGYTF. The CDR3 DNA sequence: TGTGCCAGCAGTAGGGCCGGGGACGGCTACACCTTC.

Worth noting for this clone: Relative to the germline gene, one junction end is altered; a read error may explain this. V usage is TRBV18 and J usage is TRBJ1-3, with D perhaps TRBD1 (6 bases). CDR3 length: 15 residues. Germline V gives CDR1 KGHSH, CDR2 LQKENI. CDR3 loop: CASSPDEHPGQGGFF. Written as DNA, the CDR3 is TGTGCCAGCTCACCTGATGAGCATCCGGGACAAGGGGGATTTTTT. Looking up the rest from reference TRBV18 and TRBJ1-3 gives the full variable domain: NAGVMQNPRHLVRRRGQEARLRCSPMKGHSHVYWYRQLPEEGLKFMVYLQKENIIDESGMPKERFSAEFPKEGPSILRIQQVVRGDSAAYFCASSPDEHPGQGGFFGEGSWLTVV.

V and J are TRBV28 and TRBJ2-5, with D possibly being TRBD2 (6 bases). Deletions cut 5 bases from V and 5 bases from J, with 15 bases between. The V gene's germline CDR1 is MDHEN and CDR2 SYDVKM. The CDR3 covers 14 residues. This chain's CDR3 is CASSLTRPTETQYF. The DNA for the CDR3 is TGTGCCAGCAGTCTGACTAGACCCACCGAGACCCAGTACTTC.

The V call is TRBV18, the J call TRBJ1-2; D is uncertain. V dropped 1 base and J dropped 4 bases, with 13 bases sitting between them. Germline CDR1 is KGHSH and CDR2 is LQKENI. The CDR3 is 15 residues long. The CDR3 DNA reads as TGTGCCAGCTCACCACGGGAAGGTTCCTTCTATGGCTACACCTTC. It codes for CASSPREGSFYGYTF. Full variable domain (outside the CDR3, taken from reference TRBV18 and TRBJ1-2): NAGVMQNPRHLVRRRGQEARLRCSPMKGHSHVYWYRQLPEEGLKFMVYLQKENIIDESGMPKERFSAEFPKEGPSILRIQQVVRGDSAAYFCASSPREGSFYGYTFGSGTRLTVV.

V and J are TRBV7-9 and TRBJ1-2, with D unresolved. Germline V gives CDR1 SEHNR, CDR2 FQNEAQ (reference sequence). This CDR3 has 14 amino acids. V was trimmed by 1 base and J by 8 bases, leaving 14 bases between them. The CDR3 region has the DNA TGTGCCAGCAGCTTAGTTCTGGCCAGCTGGGGCTACACCTTC. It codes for CASSLVLASWGYTF.

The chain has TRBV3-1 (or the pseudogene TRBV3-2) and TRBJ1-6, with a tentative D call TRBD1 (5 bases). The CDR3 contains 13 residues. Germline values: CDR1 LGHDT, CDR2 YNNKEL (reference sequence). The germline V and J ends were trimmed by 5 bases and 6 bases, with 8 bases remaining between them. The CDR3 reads CASSKTVNSPLHF. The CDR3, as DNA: TGTGCCAGCAGCAAGACAGTTAATTCACCCCTCCACTTT.

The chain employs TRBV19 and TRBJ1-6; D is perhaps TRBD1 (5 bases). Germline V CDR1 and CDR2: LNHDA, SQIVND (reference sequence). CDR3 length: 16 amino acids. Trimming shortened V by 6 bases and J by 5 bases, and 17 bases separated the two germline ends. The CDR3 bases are TGTGCCAGTAGGTCGGGGCAGTTGATACATAATTCACCCCTCCACTTT. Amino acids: CASRSGQLIHNSPLHF.

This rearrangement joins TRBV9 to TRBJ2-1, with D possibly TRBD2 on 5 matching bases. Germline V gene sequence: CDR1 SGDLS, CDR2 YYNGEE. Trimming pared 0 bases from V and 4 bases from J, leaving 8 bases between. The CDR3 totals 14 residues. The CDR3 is CASSVVGLYNEQFF. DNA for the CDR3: TGTGCCAGCAGCGTAGTAGGACTTTACAATGAGCAGTTCTTC.

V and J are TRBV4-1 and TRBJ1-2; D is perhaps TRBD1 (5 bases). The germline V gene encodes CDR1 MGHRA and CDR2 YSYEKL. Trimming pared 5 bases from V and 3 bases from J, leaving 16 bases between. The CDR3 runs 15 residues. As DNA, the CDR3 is TGCGCCAGCAGCACTCCCCAGGGAAGGGACTATGGCTACACCTTC. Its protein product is CASSTPQGRDYGYTF.

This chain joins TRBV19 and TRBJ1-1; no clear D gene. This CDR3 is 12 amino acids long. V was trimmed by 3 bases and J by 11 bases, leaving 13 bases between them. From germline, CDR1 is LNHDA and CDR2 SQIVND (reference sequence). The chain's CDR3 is CASSIGGTTAFF. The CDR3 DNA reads TGTGCCAGTAGTATTGGCGGAACGACTGCTTTCTTT.

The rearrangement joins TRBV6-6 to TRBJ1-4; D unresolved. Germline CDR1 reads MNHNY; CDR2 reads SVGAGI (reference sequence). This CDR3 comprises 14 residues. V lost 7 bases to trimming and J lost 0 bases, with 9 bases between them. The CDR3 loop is CASKAAATNEKLFF. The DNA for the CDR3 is TGTGCCAGCAAGGCGGCGGCAACTAATGAAAAACTGTTTTTT.

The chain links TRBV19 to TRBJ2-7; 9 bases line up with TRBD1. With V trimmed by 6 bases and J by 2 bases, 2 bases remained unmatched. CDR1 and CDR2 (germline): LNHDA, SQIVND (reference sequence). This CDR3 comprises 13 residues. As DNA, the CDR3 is TGTGCCAGTAGAGGGGACAGGGCCTACGAGCAGTACTTC. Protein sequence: CASRGDRAYEQYF.

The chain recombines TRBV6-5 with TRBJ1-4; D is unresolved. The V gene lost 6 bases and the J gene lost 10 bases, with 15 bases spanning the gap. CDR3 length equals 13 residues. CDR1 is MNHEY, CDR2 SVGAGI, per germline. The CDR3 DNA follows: TGTGCCAGCAGCCGCGAATATCCCGGAAAACTGTTTTTT. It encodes CASSREYPGKLFF.

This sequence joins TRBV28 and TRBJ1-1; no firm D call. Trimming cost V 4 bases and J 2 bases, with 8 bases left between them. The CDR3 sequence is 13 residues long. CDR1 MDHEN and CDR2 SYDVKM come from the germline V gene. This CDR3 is CASSSAINTEAFF. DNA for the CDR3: TGTGCCAGCAGTTCTGCGATAAACACTGAAGCTTTCTTT. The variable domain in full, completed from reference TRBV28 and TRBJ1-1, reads DVKVTQSSRYLVKRTGEKVFLECVQDMDHENMFWYRQDPGLGLRLIYFSYDVKMKEKGDIPEGYSVSREKKERFSLILESASTNQTSMYLCASSSAINTEAFFGQGTRLTVV.

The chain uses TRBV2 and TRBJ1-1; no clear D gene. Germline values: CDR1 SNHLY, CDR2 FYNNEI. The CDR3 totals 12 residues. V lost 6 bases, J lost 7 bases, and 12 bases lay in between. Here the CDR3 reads CASSMTPFEAFF. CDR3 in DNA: TGTGCCAGCAGCATGACCCCCTTTGAAGCTTTCTTT.

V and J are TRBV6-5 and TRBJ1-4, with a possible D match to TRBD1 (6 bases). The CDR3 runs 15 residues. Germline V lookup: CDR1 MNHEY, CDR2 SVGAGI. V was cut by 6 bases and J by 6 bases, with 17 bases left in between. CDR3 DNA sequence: TGTGCCAGCAGCCACTGGAGGGCAGGGGATGAAAAACTGTTTTTT. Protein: CASSHWRAGDEKLFF.

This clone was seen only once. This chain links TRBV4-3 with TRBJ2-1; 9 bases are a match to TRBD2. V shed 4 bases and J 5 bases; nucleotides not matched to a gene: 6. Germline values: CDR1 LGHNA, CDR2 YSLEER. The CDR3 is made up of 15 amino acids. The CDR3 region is CASSLSSGAHNEQFF. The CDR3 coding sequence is TGCGCCAGCAGCCTATCTAGCGGGGCCCACAATGAGCAGTTCTTC.